These 9 T cell receptor beta chains were sequenced from one sample in a study of blood T cell repertoires in COVID-19 (dated by TCRdb to 2020 to 2021). The library was made by the immunoSEQ multiplex PCR assay. TCRdb limited this immuneACCESS table to in-frame rearrangements with V and J called. A share of clones is missing; checked studies link under half to unresolved V genes, and the rest is unexplained. Counted in this sample were around 37,000 clones; around 87% of them appeared once. The biggest ten clones account for roughly 21% of the sample. Sequencing was performed on peripheral blood. Receptors originate from a man in his 60s with acute or convalescent COVID-19.

The chain links TRBV2 to TRBJ2-5, with a tentative D call TRBD1 (5 bases). With 3 bases removed from V and 5 bases from J, the gap between germline ends came to 10 bases. CDR3 length: 13 residues. In germline, CDR1 is SNHLY, CDR2 FYNNEI. The CDR3 DNA sequence: TGTGCCAGCAGTGACGACAGAAAGGAGACCCAGTACTTC. Translating it yields CASSDDRKETQYF.

V and J are TRBV5-6 and TRBJ2-1; possibly TRBD1 for D (7 bases). Germline-derived CDR1 and CDR2 are SGHDT and YYEEEE. V lost 4 bases to trimming and J lost 9 bases, with 20 bases between them. CDR3 length: 15 amino acids. CDR3 protein: CASSPMGGTEGEQFF. Written as DNA, the CDR3 is TGTGCCAGCAGCCCCATGGGCGGGACAGAAGGTGAGCAGTTCTTC. Full variable domain (missing parts from reference TRBV5-6 and TRBJ2-1): DAGVTQSPTHLIKTRGQQVTLRCSPKSGHDTVSWYQQALGQGPQFIFQYYEEEERQRGNFPDRFSGHQFPNYSSELNVNALLLGDSALYLCASSPMGGTEGEQFFGPGTRLTVL.

This chain joins TRBV18 and TRBJ2-1; TRBD1 might be the D (5 bases). Germline-derived CDR1 and CDR2 are KGHSH and LQKENI. The CDR3 consists of 13 residues. V was pared by 9 bases and J by 5 bases, with 14 bases between. The CDR3 DNA is TGTGCCAGTTCGACAGATACTGACAATGAGCAGTTCTTC. It specifies CASSTDTDNEQFF.

CDR3 in amino acids: CASRARDRNTEAFF. For the CDR3, the DNA is TGCGCCAGTAGGGCGCGGGATAGGAACACTGAAGCTTTCTTT. The rearrangement links TRBV5-1 to TRBJ1-1, with D hard to call. This CDR3 region has 14 residues. The V end lost 8 bases, the J end lost 1 base, and 15 bases lay between the germline ends. CDR1 SGHRS and CDR2 YFSETQ come from the germline V gene. The complete variable domain, with remaining parts taken from reference TRBV5-1 and TRBJ1-1, reads KAGVTQTPRYLIKTRGQQVTLSCSPISGHRSVSWYQQTPGQGLQFLFEYFSETQRNKGNFPGRFSGRQFSNSRSEMNVSTLELGDSALYLCASRARDRNTEAFFGQGTRLTVV.

The J gene is TRBJ1-2, the V gene TRBV24-1; 8 nucleotides align to TRBD1. This CDR3 contains 15 residues. Germline V gene sequence: CDR1 KGHDR, CDR2 SFDVKD. V lost 4 bases to trimming and J lost 8 bases; unmatched junction nucleotides: 11. The DNA for the CDR3 is TGTGCCACCAGTGACGCCGGGACAGGAATTTCGGGCTACACCTTC. Encoded protein: CATSDAGTGISGYTF.

V usage is TRBV7-6 and J usage is TRBJ2-7, with 11 bases matching TRBD2. Germline loops: CDR1 SGHVS, CDR2 FNYEAQ. The CDR3 spans 16 residues. V lost 4 bases to trimming and J lost 6 bases; unmatched junction nucleotides: 11. CDR3 nucleotide sequence: TGTGCCAGCAGCTCTCAGACTAGCGGGATTGCAGGCGAGCAGTACTTC. It codes for CASSSQTSGIAGEQYF.

This chain joins TRBV5-1 and TRBJ2-1; TRBD1 matches 10 bases. With 0 bases clipped from V and 6 bases from J, the junction kept 6 bases outside the gene matches. Germline values: CDR1 SGHRS, CDR2 YFSETQ. CDR3 length: 16 residues. In DNA form, the CDR3 reads TGCGCCAGCAGCTTGGATGGACAGGGGGACGGCAATGAGCAGTTCTTC. It encodes CASSLDGQGDGNEQFF.

V gene TRBV5-4 combines with J gene TRBJ1-1; 7 bases agree with TRBD1. This CDR3 contains 14 residues. V gave up 2 bases and J gave up 4 bases; unmatched junction bases: 5. Germline CDR1 is SGHNT and CDR2 is YYREEE (reference sequence). The CDR3 spells CASSLGQGGTEAFF. In DNA, the CDR3 is TGTGCCAGCAGCTTAGGTCAGGGGGGCACTGAAGCTTTCTTT.

The gene calls are TRBV12-2 and TRBJ2-7; the table's D call TRBD2 went unverified against the DNA. TRBV12-2 has pseudogene status. This CDR3 contains 15 residues. The CDR3 DNA sequence: TGTGCAAGTCGCTTAAACCTAGCGGAAAACTACGAGCAGTACGTC. As protein: CASRLNLAENYEQYV.